Listed here are 8 T cell receptor beta chains from one sample, sequenced in a study of T cell repertoires in cytomegalovirus infection. TCRdb independently ran MiXCR on the reads; one entry per CDR3 protein. The sample consists of about 920,000 distinct CDR3 sequences, more than 25% of them appearing once. The antigens these receptors bind are not known. Sequenced material: cultured CD8+ T cells from PBMCs, taken from culture after CMV antigen stimulation. These receptors were obtained from a human donor in good health (CMV status not recorded). Some clones in this sample may be carry-over from other donors' samples.

The chain is built from TRBV7-6 and TRBJ2-5; 9 bases fit TRBD2. V shed 2 bases, J shed 5 bases, and the junction held 6 bases outside the gene matches. The CDR3 is made up of 15 amino acids. Germline CDR1 is SGHVS and CDR2 is FNYEAQ. DNA for the CDR3: TGTGCCAGCAGCTTACGGCGGGGGGGCCACGAGACCCAGTACTTC. Translating it yields CASSLRRGGHETQYF.

Notes on this clonotype: A junction boundary mismatches the germline segment, possibly from a read error. This chain uses TRBV9 with TRBJ1-1; no reliable D call. CDR1 SGDLS and CDR2 YYNGEE come from the germline V gene. CDR3 length equals 14 residues. CDR3 sequence reads: CASSVGHGNPEAFF. CDR3 bases: TGTGCCAGCAGCGTCGGTCACGGGAACCCTGAAGCTTTCTTT.

There are a few counts of this clonotype. The chain joins TRBV7-8 to TRBJ1-2, with D possibly being TRBD1 (5 bases). The CDR3 extends over 15 amino acids. Germline V lookup: CDR1 SGHVS, CDR2 FQNEAQ. V was cut by 5 bases and J by 1 base, with 14 bases left in between. The CDR3 bases are TGTGCCAGCAGCCCGGGACCGACTAATAACTATGGCTACACCTTC. This sequence encodes CASSPGPTNNYGYTF.

The sample holds a few counts of this clonotype. The J gene is TRBJ1-1, the V gene TRBV7-6; TRBD1 is a possible D gene (6 bases). In germline, CDR1 is SGHVS, CDR2 FNYEAQ. CDR3 length equals 16 residues. Trimming shortened V by 2 bases and J by 0 bases, and 13 bases separated the two germline ends. CDR3 coding DNA: TGTGCCAGCAGCTTAAGGGCAGGGGATGTGAACACTGAAGCTTTCTTT. This gives the protein CASSLRAGDVNTEAFF.

This sequence joins TRBV24-1 and TRBJ2-2, with 8 positions matching TRBD2. Germline V gene sequence: CDR1 KGHDR, CDR2 SFDVKD. J was trimmed by 5 bases and V by 2 bases; bases with no gene match: 6. This CDR3 is built from 16 residues. CDR3 residues: CATSDSGGVGTGELFF. The CDR3 DNA reads as TGTGCCACCAGTGATTCCGGGGGGGTTGGGACCGGGGAGCTGTTTTTT.

This clonotype has ten or more counts. V and J are TRBV7-6 and TRBJ2-2; D is perhaps TRBD1 (6 bases). CDR3 size: 16 residues. Deletions cut 2 bases from V and 7 bases from J, with 17 bases between. Germline CDR1 SGHVS, CDR2 FNYEAQ. This CDR3 is CASSLILQGRGGELFF. The CDR3 region has the DNA TGTGCCAGCAGCTTAATACTGCAGGGGCGAGGCGGGGAGCTGTTTTTT.

The chain joins TRBV29-1 to TRBJ1-2; D unresolved. The germline V and J ends were trimmed by 2 bases and 0 bases, with 10 bases remaining between them. This CDR3 is built from 14 residues. Per the germline V gene, CDR1 is SQVTM and CDR2 is ANQGSEA. The CDR3: CSVETALANYGYTF. CDR3 DNA: TGCAGCGTTGAAACGGCGTTAGCTAACTATGGCTACACCTTC.

This sequence joins TRBV2 and TRBJ2-2; TRBD2 matches at 9 bases. The CDR3 extends over 15 amino acids. The junction had 2 bases not matched to a gene; V was cut back by 1 base and J by 5 bases. The germline CDR1 and CDR2 sequences are SNHLY and FYNNEI. CDR3 nucleotides: TGTGCCAGCAGTGAAGGCGGGGGGGCGACCGGGGAGCTGTTTTTT. It translates to CASSEGGGATGELFF.